The 21 T cell receptor beta chains below come from one sample, sequenced in a study of T cells expressing NK-cell markers. TCRdb reprocessed the 5' RACE reads and reports one entry per CDR3 protein, with no DNA. Its listing shows some 440,000 distinct CDR3 sequences. Sequenced: blood T cells: a sorted CD56 or NKG2C T cell subset, CD4+ or CD8+ T cells, or bulk PBMC T cells (not recorded which). These receptor sequences come from a woman aged 45 to 65 in good health.

The CDR3 region is CASSQEHRRSTGELFF. J is TRBJ2-2 and V is TRBV5-4. CDR1 is SGHNT and CDR2 is YYREEE in the germline V gene (reference sequence). This CDR3 contains 16 residues.

The CDR3 spells CAYSTSGVQGQFF. The chain recombines TRBV30 with TRBJ2-1; checking the TCRdb D call of TRBD2 is not possible without DNA. The CDR3 is 13 amino acids. Per the germline V gene, CDR1 is GTSNPN and CDR2 is SVGIG (reference sequence).

The V call is TRBV2, the J call TRBJ2-2; there is no DNA to check the TCRdb D call of TRBD2. There are 17 residues in the CDR3. Germline CDR1 is SNHLY and CDR2 is FYNNEI. The chain's CDR3 is CASSEEGQRGTTGELFF.

The V gene is TRBV7-8, the J gene TRBJ1-5. Germline values: CDR1 SGHVS, CDR2 FQNEAQ. This CDR3 is 15 amino acids long. CDR3 amino acids: CASSLAGGPNQPQHF. Supplemented by reference TRBV7-8 and TRBJ1-5, the full variable domain reads GAGVSQSPRYKVAKRGQDVALRCDPISGHVSLFWYQQALGQGPEFLTYFQNEAQLDKSGLPSDRFFAERPEGSVSTLKIQRTQQEDSAVYLCASSLAGGPNQPQHFGDGTRLSIL.

The J gene is TRBJ1-4, the V gene TRBV2; the TCRdb call, TRBD1, lacks DNA for checking. The CDR3 length is 14 residues. Germline V CDR1 and CDR2: SNHLY, FYNNEI. The CDR3 sequence is CASSPDRGHEKLFF.

The gene calls are TRBV5-6 and TRBJ1-1. The germline V gene has CDR1 SGHDT and CDR2 YYEEEE. The CDR3 is made up of 14 amino acids. The CDR3 loop is CASSPMYRDTEAFF.

The chain joins TRBV12-5 to TRBJ2-2; TCRdb designates TRBD1, a call that cannot be tested without DNA. CDR3 size: 14 residues. Germline V gene lookup returns CDR1 LGHNT and CDR2 FRNRAP. The CDR3 sequence is CASGLITGREGLFF.

The J gene is TRBJ1-1, the V gene TRBV7-6; the TRBD1 assignment by TCRdb is unverifiable without DNA. The CDR3 runs to 14 residues. CDR1 and CDR2 (germline): SGHVS, FNYEAQ. The CDR3 sequence is CASSARDGYTEAFF.

The rearrangement uses TRBV9 and TRBJ1-1; TCRdb indicates TRBD1, and absent DNA this call remains unverified. The CDR3 length is 18 residues. The germline CDR1 and CDR2 sequences are SGDLS and YYNGEE. CDR3: CASSDKNSGTGVYTEAFF.

The chain employs TRBV5-1 and TRBJ2-3; TCRdb reports TRBD1, a call that lacks DNA to check it against. From germline, CDR1 is SGHRS and CDR2 YFSETQ. The CDR3 runs to 16 residues. CDR3 sequence reads: CASSYYTGQETDTQYF.

V is TRBV7-6 and J is TRBJ2-2. Looked up from germline, CDR1 is SGHVS and CDR2 is FNYEAQ. The CDR3 is 15 residues long. CDR3 loop: CASRSWRWNTGELFF.

This chain links TRBV7-6 with TRBJ2-2; as DNA is missing, the TRBD2 call by TCRdb cannot be tested. Per the germline V gene, CDR1 is SGHVS and CDR2 is FNYEAQ. The length of the CDR3 is 19 residues. The CDR3 region is CASSFQLAGGPRYTGELFF.

The rearrangement uses TRBV10-3 and TRBJ1-3; checking the TCRdb D call of TRBD1 is not possible without DNA. Germline-derived CDR1 and CDR2 are ENHRY and SYGVKD. The CDR3 length is 12 residues. The chain's CDR3 is CAIGQAGNTIYF.

The chain uses TRBV4-1 and TRBJ2-1. The V gene's germline CDR1 is MGHRA and CDR2 YSYEKL. The CDR3 extends over 13 amino acids. CDR3 residues: CASSQVFSNEQFF.

The chain combines TRBV14 with TRBJ2-1; TCRdb's D gene call, TRBD2, goes unchecked for lack of DNA. Germline loops: CDR1 SGHDN, CDR2 FVKESK. The CDR3 consists of 16 residues. This CDR3 is CASSQAAGVGYNEQFF.

The CDR3 here is CSAPPMGRPNTEAFF. The rearrangement links TRBV20-1 to TRBJ1-1; absent DNA, TCRdb's TRBD1 call cannot be checked. CDR3 length equals 15 residues. Per germline, CDR1 DFQATT and CDR2 SNEGSKA (reference sequence).

V gene TRBV20-1 combines with J gene TRBJ1-5; TCRdb proposes TRBD1, but this gene call is untestable without DNA. CDR3 length equals 14 residues. The germline CDR1 and CDR2 sequences are DFQATT and SNEGSKA (reference sequence). Here the CDR3 reads CSASSGGRNQPQHF.

The chain carries TRBV21-1 and TRBJ2-7. TRBV21-1 is noted as a pseudogene. This CDR3 contains 14 residues. CDR3: CASSKGTFSYEQYF.

This rearrangement joins TRBV11-2 to TRBJ2-3; TCRdb names TRBD1, which stays unverified in the absence of DNA. This CDR3 is built from 17 residues. Germline V gives CDR1 SGHAT, CDR2 FQNNGV. Here the CDR3 reads CASSLVGGYSSTDTQYF. Variable domain in full (rest from reference TRBV11-2 and TRBJ2-3): EAGVAQSPRYKIIEKRQSVAFWCNPISGHATLYWYQQILGQGPKLLIQFQNNGVVDDSQLPKDRFSAERLKGVDSTLKIQPAKLEDSAVYLCASSLVGGYSSTDTQYFGPGTRLTVL.

The V and J genes are TRBV18 and TRBJ2-1; the TCRdb call, TRBD2, lacks DNA for checking. The CDR3 has 16 amino acids. Germline CDR1 KGHSH, CDR2 LQKENI. CDR3 residues: CASSMTSGRSYNEQFF.

The CDR3 protein is CASSFGGPGELFF. The genes are TRBV12-3 or TRBV12-4 and TRBJ2-2; the D call of TRBD1 rests on TCRdb alone, since no DNA is present to check it. The CDR3 is 13 residues long.